This TCR beta chain was retrieved from a study of technical replicates of blood from a handful of donors. This clone was counted once. The germline V and J ends were trimmed by 6 bases and 1 base, with 4 bases remaining between them. Germline V lookup: CDR1 SNHLY, CDR2 FYNNEI. CDR3 length equals 11 residues. Sequencing used immunoSEQ multiplex PCR; TCRdb keeps in-frame clones, though not all of them. In the table there are about 75,000 clones, 95% to 98% of which are singletons. The chain uses TRBV2 and TRBJ2-7; D is unresolved. The sample comprised T cells isolated from PBMCs. The TCR was taken from a human donor in good health. The DNA of the CDR3 is TGTGCCAGCAGCAGGTCCTACGAGCAGTACTTC. Its protein product is CASSRSYEQYF. Using reference TRBV2 and TRBJ2-7 for the parts outside the CDR3, the full variable domain is EPEVTQTPSHQVTQMGQEVILRCVPISNHLYFYWYRQILGQKVEFLVSFYNNEISEKSEIFDDQFSVERPDGSNFTLKIRSTKLEDSAMYFCASSRSYEQYFGPGTRLTVT.